This TCR beta chain was identified in a study of blood T cell repertoires in COVID-19. Study-wide context: Sites in the United States, Italy and Spain provided acute and convalescent COVID-19 samples.

The CDR3 has 14 amino acids. V lost 6 bases and J lost 5; bases outside the gene matches: 10. Germline-derived CDR1 and CDR2 are MNHEY and SVGAGI. Sequenced by immunoSEQ multiplex PCR; TCRdb stores in-frame clones only, minus some. There are around 130,000 clones in the sample; 70% to 85% occur only once, and 9% to 15% lies in the top ten. Sample: peripheral blood. The chain employs TRBV6-5 and TRBJ2-7; TRBD2 aligns across 7 bases. This receptor was identified in a woman in her fifties or sixties with acute or convalescent COVID-19. CDR3 sequence: CASSSSGARDEQYF. CDR3 DNA sequence: TGTGCCAGCAGCTCCAGCGGGGCCAGGGACGAGCAGTACTTC.